The T cell receptor (beta chain) under discussion was sequenced for a study of T cell repertoires in cytomegalovirus infection. Background on the study: Public TCR beta signature analysis indicated the presence of both CMV infection and matching HLA type.

In its sample, this clonotype was seen a few times. What it binds is not known. Using its own MiXCR run on the reads, TCRdb lists one record per CDR3 protein. The sample lists about 830,000 distinct CDR3 sequences, 30% to 35% occurring once. This CDR3 has 17 amino acids. The J segment lost 0 bases and the V segment lost 9 bases, leaving 15 bases of the junction unmatched. The germline gives CDR1 SGHNT, CDR2 YYREEE (reference sequence). This receptor was taken from a human donor in good health (CMV status not recorded). Some clones in this sample may be carry-over from other donors' samples. The V gene is TRBV5-4, the J gene TRBJ2-1; 7 positions match TRBD2. The sample here was cultured CD8+ T cells from PBMCs, taken from culture after CMV antigen stimulation. The CDR3 DNA follows: TGTGCCATCCCAAAATGGGAGGGTAGGAGCTCCTACAATGAGCAGTTCTTC. This encodes CAIPKWEGRSSYNEQFF.